This entry lists 29 T cell receptor beta chains sequenced from one sample in a study of T-cell reconstitution after alpha-beta-depleted transplantation in children. Preparation of the TCRbeta library used unique molecular identifiers. TCRdb fed the PCR reads into MiXCR, producing one record per CDR3 protein. This sample carries approximately 650,000 distinct CDR3 sequences, over 10% of them seen once, and the ten largest clones take around 0.76%. This specimen consisted of PBMCs, obtained before TCRalphabeta/CD19-depleted stem cell transplant. The receptors were gathered from a girl aged 2 to 10 with congenital amegakaryocytic thrombocytopenia, due to receive a stem cell transplant.

The J gene is TRBJ2-7, the V gene TRBV7-2; maybe TRBD1 (6 bases). Germline V gene sequence: CDR1 SGHTA, CDR2 FQGNSA. Trimming left V 6 bases short and J 4 bases short, with 22 bases between. CDR3 length: 16 residues. Written as DNA, the CDR3 is TGTGCCAGCAGACCCAGGGGTTATGCGAGGGGGTACGAGCAGTACTTC. Amino acids: CASRPRGYARGYEQYF.

The chain recombines TRBV20-1 with TRBJ2-3, with a possible D match to TRBD2 (5 bases). V dropped 8 bases and J dropped 0 bases, with 18 bases sitting between them. Per germline, CDR1 DFQATT and CDR2 SNEGSKA (reference sequence). The CDR3 has 15 residues. The CDR3 nucleotides read TGCAGTTCCACTTTAGCGTACGGCAGCACAGATACGCAGTATTTT. Translation gives CSSTLAYGSTDTQYF.

This clonotype has a count of ten or more. This chain connects TRBV20-1 to TRBJ2-3; no definite D call. Germline CDR1 DFQATT, CDR2 SNEGSKA (reference sequence). V was trimmed by 3 bases and J by 6 bases, leaving 19 bases between them. This CDR3 is built from 15 residues. CDR3 DNA: TGCAGTGCTAGGGTCGACGCGGACCGTCTGGATACGCAGTATTTT. It translates to CSARVDADRLDTQYF.

Details on this clonotype: This may be a read error: a much more frequent sequence differs by one nucleotide. The V gene is TRBV5-1, the J gene TRBJ1-2; D call uncertain. CDR3 length: 13 residues. V shed 1 base and J shed 3 bases, with 7 bases lying between them. The V gene's germline CDR1 is SGHRS and CDR2 YFSETQ. The CDR3 is CASSLQYHYGYTF. The DNA of the CDR3 is TGCGCCAGCAGCTTGCAATACCACTATGGCTACACCTTC.

V is TRBV9 and J is TRBJ1-1; no reliable D call. Trimming removed 4 bases at V and 11 bases at J, with 18 bases between. This CDR3 region has 13 residues. Germline-derived CDR1 and CDR2 are SGDLS and YYNGEE. For the CDR3, the DNA is TGTGCCAGCAGCCCTCAGAGCGAGTCTAAGGCTTTCTTT. Translation: CASSPQSESKAFF.

This clonotype was seen ten or more times. This chain joins TRBV5-1 and TRBJ1-2; D is unresolved. CDR1 and CDR2 (germline): SGHRS, YFSETQ. Deletions cut 4 bases from V and 0 bases from J, with 13 bases between. The CDR3 extends over 15 amino acids. CDR3 nucleotides: TGCGCCAGCAGCCCTTCGGAGGGAGCTAACTATGGCTACACCTTC. Its protein product is CASSPSEGANYGYTF.

This clonotype came up once. V and J are TRBV7-6 and TRBJ2-3, with D perhaps being TRBD1 or TRBD2 (5 bases each). V shed 7 bases and J shed 2 bases, with 16 bases lying between them. This CDR3 spans 15 amino acids. CDR1 is SGHVS, CDR2 FNYEAQ, per germline. The chain's CDR3 is CASNPGRAYTDTQYF. The CDR3 bases are TGTGCCAGCAACCCAGGGCGGGCCTACACAGATACGCAGTATTTT.

This clonotype was seen a few times. This rearrangement joins TRBV2 to TRBJ2-1, with 9 bases identical to TRBD2. The CDR3 runs to 16 residues. Germline values: CDR1 SNHLY, CDR2 FYNNEI. Trimming removed 1 base from V and 6 bases from J; junction bases left unmatched: 7. CDR3: CASSEGLAGDRNEQFF. The CDR3 DNA is TGTGCCAGCAGTGAAGGGTTAGCGGGAGATCGCAATGAGCAGTTCTTC.

The chain joins TRBV5-4 to TRBJ2-1; the D gene is possibly TRBD2 (6 bases). V gave up 4 bases and J gave up 10 bases, with 15 bases separating them. The germline V gene encodes CDR1 SGHNT and CDR2 YYREEE (reference sequence). The CDR3 contains 13 residues. CDR3 region: CASSQTSSTEQFF. CDR3 bases: TGTGCCAGCAGCCAAACTAGCTCTACGGAGCAGTTCTTC.

The table lists this clonotype with many counts. This chain joins TRBV29-1 and TRBJ2-1; TRBD1 matches 8 bases. CDR3 length: 13 residues. V shed 3 bases, J shed 6 bases, and the junction held 4 bases outside the gene matches. Germline V gene data show CDR1 as SQVTM and CDR2 as ANQGSEA. CDR3 DNA sequence: TGCAGCGTTGATTTCCAGGGGGCCAATGAGCAGTTCTTC. As protein: CSVDFQGANEQFF.

This clonotype was recorded a few times. This CDR3 is CASSYPGTSRFF. CDR3 in DNA: TGTGCCAGCAGTTACCCCGGGACTAGTCGGTTCTTC. This chain connects TRBV7-2 to TRBJ2-1; 8 bases agree with TRBD2. The ends lost 6 bases at V and 15 bases at J; junction bases unmatched: 10. The length of the CDR3 is 12 residues. Germline values: CDR1 SGHTA, CDR2 FQGNSA.

This clonotype was seen at least ten times. This sequence joins TRBV7-2 and TRBJ2-1; D call uncertain. This CDR3 has 15 residues. Trimming cost V 0 bases and J 6 bases, with 12 bases left between them. Germline assignment: CDR1 SGHTA and CDR2 FQGNSA. CDR3 residues: CASSLAVPAANEQFF. The CDR3 DNA reads TGTGCCAGCAGCTTAGCGGTACCCGCGGCCAATGAGCAGTTCTTC.

This clonotype was counted ten times or more. The chain is built from TRBV12-3 or TRBV12-4 and TRBJ1-1; D gene ambiguous. V was trimmed by 7 bases and J by 0 bases, leaving 15 bases between them. This CDR3 has 15 amino acids. The CDR3 bases are TGTGCCAGCACGAATACGGTGTACATGAACACTGAAGCTTTCTTT. Translation: CASTNTVYMNTEAFF.

There are many counts of this clonotype. The genes are TRBV5-1 and TRBJ1-4, with 9 bases identical to TRBD1. Looked up from germline, CDR1 is SGHRS and CDR2 is YFSETQ. The CDR3 totals 16 residues. Germline trimming cut 0 bases from V and 8 bases from J; bases unmatched to any gene: 8. CDR3 loop: CASSLAGGQGGEKLFF. The DNA for the CDR3 is TGCGCCAGCAGCTTGGCCGGGGGACAGGGAGGCGAAAAACTGTTTTTT.

The chain joins TRBV5-1 to TRBJ1-4; 8 bases are a match to TRBD1. The CDR3 consists of 15 residues. Trimming took 0 bases from V and 4 from J; bases not matched to a gene: 2. Germline values: CDR1 SGHRS, CDR2 YFSETQ. Here the CDR3 DNA reads TGCGCCAGCAGCTTGGCGGGACAGGATAATGAAAAACTGTTTTTT. Translated: CASSLAGQDNEKLFF.

This clonotype has a handful of counts. The chain has TRBV5-1 and TRBJ2-2; 10 bases line up with TRBD2. V trimming: 3 bases; J trimming: 2 bases; junction bases outside the gene matches: 7. Germline loops: CDR1 SGHRS, CDR2 YFSETQ. This CDR3 contains 17 residues. CDR3: CASSWDSGRLNTGELFF. In nucleotides, the CDR3 is TGCGCCAGCAGCTGGGATAGCGGGAGGTTAAACACCGGGGAGCTGTTTTTT.

This clonotype has a handful of counts. The rearrangement links TRBV30 to TRBJ2-1; the D is unclear. Trimming took off 1 base at V and 7 bases at J, with 5 bases between the two ends. Germline V gene data show CDR1 as GTSNPN and CDR2 as SVGIG (reference sequence). The CDR3 contains 11 residues. CDR3 DNA sequence: TGTGCCTGGAGTGATTTTAATGAGCAGTTCTTC. Its protein product is CAWSDFNEQFF.

CDR3 residues: CSASVPGGEQYF. CDR3 bases: TGCAGTGCCTCGGTCCCCGGGGGGGAACAGTACTTC. The rearrangement uses TRBV20-1 and TRBJ2-7, with 8 bases fitting TRBD2. Germline CDR1 is DFQATT and CDR2 is SNEGSKA (reference sequence). The J segment lost 10 bases and the V segment lost 6 bases, leaving 11 bases of the junction unmatched. The CDR3 has 12 residues.

The V call is TRBV7-9, the J call TRBJ2-7, with 8 positions matching TRBD1. V was pared by 1 base and J by 2 bases, with 7 bases of the junction left unmatched. Germline CDR1 reads SEHNR; CDR2 reads FQNEAQ (reference sequence). This CDR3 spans 16 amino acids. CDR3 sequence: CASSLEAGTGAYEQYF. The DNA of the CDR3 is TGTGCCAGCAGCTTAGAGGCTGGGACAGGAGCCTACGAGCAGTACTTC.

This clonotype appeared once. One end of the junction does not line up with germline, which may come from a read error. The rearrangement links TRBV12-3 or TRBV12-4 to TRBJ2-1; 11 nucleotides align to TRBD2. The CDR3 totals 15 residues. CDR3 in amino acids: CASTVLAGVAHEQVF. CDR3 bases: TGTGCCAGCACCGTACTAGCGGGAGTGGCTCATGAGCAGGTCTTC.

The table lists this clonotype with a few counts. The chain joins TRBV20-1 to TRBJ2-7, with D tentatively TRBD2 (5 bases). Trimming pared 5 bases from V and 2 bases from J, leaving 13 bases between. The CDR3 sequence is 13 residues long. Looked up from germline, CDR1 is DFQATT and CDR2 is SNEGSKA (reference sequence). The CDR3 here is CSALRVYPYEQYF. The CDR3 nucleotides read TGCAGTGCTTTGAGGGTTTACCCCTACGAGCAGTACTTC.

This clonotype was counted many times. The chain recombines TRBV10-3 with TRBJ2-3; 15 bases align to TRBD2. The CDR3 is 19 residues long. After removal of 8 bases from V and 2 bases from J, the junction contained 14 bases not matched to a gene. CDR1 and CDR2 (germline): ENHRY, SYGVKD. CDR3 loop: CAIRLGLAGGPLNTDTQYF. DNA of the CDR3: TGTGCCATCCGCTTAGGACTAGCGGGAGGGCCCCTAAACACAGATACGCAGTATTTT.

There are many counts of this clonotype. The chain joins TRBV12-3 or TRBV12-4 to TRBJ2-5; D may be TRBD1 or TRBD2 (5 bases each). CDR3 size: 14 residues. V was clipped by 1 base and J by 2 bases, with 8 bases between them. The CDR3 coding sequence is TGTGCCAGCAGTTTAGAGGGGAGTCAAGAGACCCAGTACTTC. This sequence encodes CASSLEGSQETQYF.

The table lists this clonotype with many counts. This chain joins TRBV10-3 and TRBJ1-1; 7 positions agree with TRBD1. Per the germline V gene, CDR1 is ENHRY and CDR2 is SYGVKD. This CDR3 comprises 14 residues. J gave up 2 bases and V 6 bases, and 6 bases lay outside the gene matches. Here the CDR3 DNA reads TGTGCCATCAGCCCGGGACAGCCCAACACTGAAGCTTTCTTT. Residues: CAISPGQPNTEAFF.

This clonotype was picked up many times. The chain couples TRBV5-1 to TRBJ2-3; possibly TRBD2 for D (6 bases). Trimming pared 3 bases from V and 2 bases from J, leaving 19 bases between. The germline CDR1 and CDR2 sequences are SGHRS and YFSETQ. The CDR3 contains 17 residues. CDR3 loop: CASSWLGGSTITDTQYF. Written as DNA, the CDR3 is TGCGCCAGCAGCTGGCTGGGGGGTTCGACCATCACAGATACGCAGTATTTT.

Many counts were recorded for this clonotype. In DNA, the CDR3 is TGCGCCAGCAGCTTGGTGTACTGCCTTGGGGGTGAGCAGTTCTTC. Translated: CASSLVYCLGGEQFF. The rearrangement links TRBV5-1 to TRBJ2-1, with D perhaps given as TRBD1 or TRBD2 (5 bases each). V was pared by 0 bases and J by 9 bases, with 16 bases between. This CDR3 is 15 amino acids long. Germline CDR1 reads SGHRS; CDR2 reads YFSETQ.

This clonotype came up a few times. The chain combines TRBV5-1 with TRBJ2-5, with D possibly matching TRBD2 (5 bases). CDR1 and CDR2 from the germline V gene are SGHRS and YFSETQ. Trimming removed 2 bases at V and 0 bases at J, with 26 bases between. This CDR3 is built from 20 residues. The CDR3 coding sequence is TGCGCCAGCAGCTTCCCGATTCCCGTCCGGGAAGCCCCCCACCAAGAGACCCAGTACTTC. This sequence encodes CASSFPIPVREAPHQETQYF.

This clonotype was seen a handful of times. The V and J genes are TRBV7-9 and TRBJ2-3; unclear D gene. V lost 3 bases and J 4 bases, leaving 14 bases between the germline ends. The V gene's germline CDR1 is SEHNR and CDR2 FQNEAQ (reference sequence). This CDR3 region has 15 residues. The CDR3 DNA reads TGTGCCAGCAGCTTTCCTGTACCCCCTTCAGATACGCAGTATTTT. Translating it yields CASSFPVPPSDTQYF.

The rearrangement joins TRBV6-1 to TRBJ2-7; tentative D call: TRBD1 (6 bases). Per the germline V gene, CDR1 is MNHNS and CDR2 is SASEGT. The CDR3 extends over 16 amino acids. V was pared by 4 bases and J by 3 bases, with 19 bases between. CDR3 protein: CASSAYRDPWGYEQYF. The DNA of the CDR3 is TGTGCCAGCAGTGCATACAGGGACCCTTGGGGCTACGAGCAGTACTTC.